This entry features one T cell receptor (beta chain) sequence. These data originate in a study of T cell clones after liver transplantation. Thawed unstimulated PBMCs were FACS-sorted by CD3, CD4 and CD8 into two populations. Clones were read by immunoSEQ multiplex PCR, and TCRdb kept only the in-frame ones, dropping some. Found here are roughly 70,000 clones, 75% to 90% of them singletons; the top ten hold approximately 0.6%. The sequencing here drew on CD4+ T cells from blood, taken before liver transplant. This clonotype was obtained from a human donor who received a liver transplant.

The CDR3 DNA reads as TGTGCCTGGAGTGTTGGCCTAGCGGGAGGGCCGAGGGGGGCCAACGTCCTGACTTTC. It yields the protein CAWSVGLAGGPRGANVLTF. The V and J genes are TRBV30 and TRBJ2-6; 12 positions match TRBD2. Germline CDR1 is GTSNPN and CDR2 is SVGIG (reference sequence). The CDR3 runs 19 residues. J was trimmed by 4 bases and V by 0 bases; bases with no gene match: 10.